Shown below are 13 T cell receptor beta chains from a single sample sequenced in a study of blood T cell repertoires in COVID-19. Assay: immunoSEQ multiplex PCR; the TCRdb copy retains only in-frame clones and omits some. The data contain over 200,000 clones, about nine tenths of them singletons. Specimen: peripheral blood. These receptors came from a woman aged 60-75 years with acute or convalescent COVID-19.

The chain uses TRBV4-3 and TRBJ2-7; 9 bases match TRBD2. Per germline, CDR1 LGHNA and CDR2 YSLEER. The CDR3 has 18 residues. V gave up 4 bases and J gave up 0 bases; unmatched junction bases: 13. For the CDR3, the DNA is TGCGCCAGCAGCCTACCGCACGAGACTAGCGGAAGCTCCTACGAGCAGTACTTC. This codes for CASSLPHETSGSSYEQYF.

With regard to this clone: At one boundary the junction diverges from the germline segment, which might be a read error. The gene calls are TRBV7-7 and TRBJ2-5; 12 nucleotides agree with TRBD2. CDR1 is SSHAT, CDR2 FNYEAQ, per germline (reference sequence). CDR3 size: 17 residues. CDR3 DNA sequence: TGTGCTAGCAGCCGTGAGGGGGGGACTAGCGGGTCGGAGACCCAGTACTTC. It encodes CASSREGGTSGSETQYF.

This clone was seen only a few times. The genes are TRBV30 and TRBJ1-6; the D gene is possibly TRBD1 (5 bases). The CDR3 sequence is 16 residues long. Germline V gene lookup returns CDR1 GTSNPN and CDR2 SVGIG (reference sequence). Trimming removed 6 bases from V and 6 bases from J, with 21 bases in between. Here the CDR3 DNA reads TGTGCCTGCCCCGGACAAACCGTCAACTTTAATTCACCCCTCCACTTT. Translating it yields CACPGQTVNFNSPLHF.

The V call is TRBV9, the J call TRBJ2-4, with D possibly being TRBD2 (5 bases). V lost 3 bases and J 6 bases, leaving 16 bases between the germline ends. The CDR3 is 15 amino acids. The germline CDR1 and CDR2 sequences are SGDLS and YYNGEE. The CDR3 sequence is CASSAGLVGGNIQYF. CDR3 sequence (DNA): TGTGCCAGCAGCGCCGGACTTGTAGGAGGAAACATTCAGTACTTC.

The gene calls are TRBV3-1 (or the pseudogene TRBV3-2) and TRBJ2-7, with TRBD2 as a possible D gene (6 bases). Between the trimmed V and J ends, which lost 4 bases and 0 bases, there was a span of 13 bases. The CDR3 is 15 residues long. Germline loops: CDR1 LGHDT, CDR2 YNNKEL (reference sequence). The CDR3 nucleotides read TGTGCCAGCAGCCCCTTTGGGACTGCCTCCTACGAGCAGTACTTC. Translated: CASSPFGTASYEQYF.

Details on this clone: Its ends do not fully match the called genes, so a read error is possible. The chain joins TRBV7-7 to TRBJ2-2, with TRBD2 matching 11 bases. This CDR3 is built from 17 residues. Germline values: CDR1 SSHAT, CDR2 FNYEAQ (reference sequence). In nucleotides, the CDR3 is TGTGCTAGCAGCTCGTCTAGCGGGGGGTTGAACACCGGGGAGCTGTTTTTT. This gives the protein CASSSSSGGLNTGELFF.

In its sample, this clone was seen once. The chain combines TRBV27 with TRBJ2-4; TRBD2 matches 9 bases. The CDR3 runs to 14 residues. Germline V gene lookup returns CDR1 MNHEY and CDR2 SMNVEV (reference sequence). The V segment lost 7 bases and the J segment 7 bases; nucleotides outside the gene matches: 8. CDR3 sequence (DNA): TGTGCCAGCATTGGAATAGCGGGAGATAACATTCAGTACTTC. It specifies CASIGIAGDNIQYF.

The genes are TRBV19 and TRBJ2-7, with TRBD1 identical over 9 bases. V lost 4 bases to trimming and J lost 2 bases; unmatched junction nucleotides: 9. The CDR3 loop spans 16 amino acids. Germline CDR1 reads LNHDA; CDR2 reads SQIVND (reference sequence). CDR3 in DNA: TGTGCCAGTAGTACCAGGCGGGACAGGGATCCCTACGAGCAGTACTTC. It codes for CASSTRRDRDPYEQYF.

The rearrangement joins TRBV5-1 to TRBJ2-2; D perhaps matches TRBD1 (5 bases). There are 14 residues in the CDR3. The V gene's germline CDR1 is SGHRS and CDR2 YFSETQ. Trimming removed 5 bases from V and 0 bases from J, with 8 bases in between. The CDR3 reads CASRQVANTGELFF. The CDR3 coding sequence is TGCGCCAGCAGACAGGTTGCGAACACCGGGGAGCTGTTTTTT.

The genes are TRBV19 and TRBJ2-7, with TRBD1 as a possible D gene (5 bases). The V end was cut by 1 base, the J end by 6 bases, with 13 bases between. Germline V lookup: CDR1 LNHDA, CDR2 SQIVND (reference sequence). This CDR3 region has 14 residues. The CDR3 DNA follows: TGTGCCAGTAGTATAGGGGGCGATTGGGGCGAGCAGTACTTC. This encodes CASSIGGDWGEQYF.

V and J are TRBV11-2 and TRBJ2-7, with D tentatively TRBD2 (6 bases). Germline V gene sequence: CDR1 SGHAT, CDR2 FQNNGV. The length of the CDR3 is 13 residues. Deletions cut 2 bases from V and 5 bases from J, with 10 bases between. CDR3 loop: CASSLTGVDEQYF. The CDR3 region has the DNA TGTGCCAGCAGCTTAACGGGGGTAGACGAGCAGTACTTC. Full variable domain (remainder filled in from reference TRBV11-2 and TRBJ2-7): EAGVAQSPRYKIIEKRQSVAFWCNPISGHATLYWYQQILGQGPKLLIQFQNNGVVDDSQLPKDRFSAERLKGVDSTLKIQPAKLEDSAVYLCASSLTGVDEQYFGPGTRLTVT.

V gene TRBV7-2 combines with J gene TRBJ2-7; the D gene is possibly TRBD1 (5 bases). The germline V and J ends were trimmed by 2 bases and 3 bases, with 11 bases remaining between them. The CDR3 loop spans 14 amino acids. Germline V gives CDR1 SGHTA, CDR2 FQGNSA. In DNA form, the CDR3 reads TGTGCCAGCAGCTTACAGGGTTACGGCTACGAGCAGTACTTC. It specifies CASSLQGYGYEQYF.

For the CDR3, the DNA is TGCGCCAGCAGCCACTCACGACTGAGGAACACCGGGGAGCTGTTTTTT. Translating it yields CASSHSRLRNTGELFF. J is TRBJ2-2 and V is TRBV4-1, with unresolved D. The CDR3 consists of 16 residues. V was clipped by 3 bases and J by 1 base, with 12 bases between them. Germline V gene sequence: CDR1 MGHRA, CDR2 YSYEKL.